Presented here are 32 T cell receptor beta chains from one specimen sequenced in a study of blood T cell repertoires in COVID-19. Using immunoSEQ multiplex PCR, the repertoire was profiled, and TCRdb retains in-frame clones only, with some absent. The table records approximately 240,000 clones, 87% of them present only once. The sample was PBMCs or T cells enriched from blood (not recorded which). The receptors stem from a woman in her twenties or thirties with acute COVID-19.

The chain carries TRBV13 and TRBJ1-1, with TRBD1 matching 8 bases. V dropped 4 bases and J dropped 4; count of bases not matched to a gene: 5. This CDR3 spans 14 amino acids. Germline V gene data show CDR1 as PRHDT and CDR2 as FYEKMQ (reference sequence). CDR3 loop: CASSSDRVSTEAFF. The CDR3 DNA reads TGTGCCAGCAGCTCGGACAGGGTAAGCACTGAAGCTTTCTTT.

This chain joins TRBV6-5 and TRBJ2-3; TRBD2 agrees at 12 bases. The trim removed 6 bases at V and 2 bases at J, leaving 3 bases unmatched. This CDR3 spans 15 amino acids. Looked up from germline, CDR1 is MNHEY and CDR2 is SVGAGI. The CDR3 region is CASRLAGGFTDTQYF. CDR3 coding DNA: TGTGCCAGCAGACTAGCGGGGGGATTCACAGATACGCAGTATTTT.

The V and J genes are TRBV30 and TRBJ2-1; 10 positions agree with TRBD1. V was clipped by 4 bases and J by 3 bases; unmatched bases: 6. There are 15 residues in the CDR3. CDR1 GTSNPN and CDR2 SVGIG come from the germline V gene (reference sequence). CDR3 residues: CAWIPRDRGYNEQFF. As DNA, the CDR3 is TGTGCCTGGATACCCCGGGACAGGGGCTACAATGAGCAGTTCTTC.

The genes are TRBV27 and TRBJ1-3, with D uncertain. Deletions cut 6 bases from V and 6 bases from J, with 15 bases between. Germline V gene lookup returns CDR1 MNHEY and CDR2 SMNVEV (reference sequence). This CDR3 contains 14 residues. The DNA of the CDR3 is TGTGCCAGCAGGTCCCGGGGAGCCCAAAACACCATATATTTT. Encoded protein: CASRSRGAQNTIYF.

This chain's CDR3 is CASSPEQGAADTQYF. For the CDR3, the DNA is TGTGCCAGCTCACCAGAACAGGGGGCGGCAGATACGCAGTATTTT. This sequence joins TRBV18 and TRBJ2-3, with 9 bases that match TRBD1. V was pared by 2 bases and J by 4 bases, with 4 bases of the junction left unmatched. CDR1 is KGHSH, CDR2 LQKENI, per germline. CDR3 length equals 15 residues.

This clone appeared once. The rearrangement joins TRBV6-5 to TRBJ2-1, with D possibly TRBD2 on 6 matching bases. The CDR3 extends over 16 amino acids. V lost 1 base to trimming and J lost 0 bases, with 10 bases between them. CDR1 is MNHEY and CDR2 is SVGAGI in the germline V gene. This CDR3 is CASSYLPGSSYNEQFF. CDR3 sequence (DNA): TGTGCCAGCAGTTACTTACCCGGGAGCTCCTACAATGAGCAGTTCTTC.

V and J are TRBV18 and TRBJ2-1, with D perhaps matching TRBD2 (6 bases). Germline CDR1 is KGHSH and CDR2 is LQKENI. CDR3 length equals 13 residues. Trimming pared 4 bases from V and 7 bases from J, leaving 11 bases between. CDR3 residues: CASSREVANEQFF. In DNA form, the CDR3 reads TGTGCCAGCTCACGGGAGGTGGCGAATGAGCAGTTCTTC.

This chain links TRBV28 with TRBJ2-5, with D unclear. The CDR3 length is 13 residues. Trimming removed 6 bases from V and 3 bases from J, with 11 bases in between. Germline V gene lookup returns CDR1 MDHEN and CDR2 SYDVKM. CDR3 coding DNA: TGTGCCAGCAGACCTTGGAGTAAAGAGACCCAGTACTTC. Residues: CASRPWSKETQYF.

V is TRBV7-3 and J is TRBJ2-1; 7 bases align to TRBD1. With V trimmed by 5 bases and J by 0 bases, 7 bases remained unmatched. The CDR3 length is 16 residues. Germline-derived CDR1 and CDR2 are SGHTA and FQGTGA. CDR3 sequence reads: CASSREGAGSYNEQFF. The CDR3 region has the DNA TGTGCCAGCAGCCGAGAGGGGGCGGGCTCCTACAATGAGCAGTTCTTC.

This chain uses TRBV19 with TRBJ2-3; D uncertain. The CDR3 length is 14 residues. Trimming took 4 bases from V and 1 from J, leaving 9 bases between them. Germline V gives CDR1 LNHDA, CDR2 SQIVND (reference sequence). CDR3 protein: CASSNWQGTDTQYF. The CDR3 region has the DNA TGTGCCAGTAGTAATTGGCAGGGCACAGATACGCAGTATTTT.

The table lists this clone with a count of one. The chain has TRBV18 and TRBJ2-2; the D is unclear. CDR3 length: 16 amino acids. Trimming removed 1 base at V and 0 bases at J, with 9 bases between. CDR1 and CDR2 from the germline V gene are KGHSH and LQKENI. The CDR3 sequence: CASSPLTVANTGELFF. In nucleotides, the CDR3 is TGTGCCAGCTCACCACTCACAGTCGCGAACACCGGGGAGCTGTTTTTT. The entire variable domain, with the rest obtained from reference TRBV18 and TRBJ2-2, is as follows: NAGVMQNPRHLVRRRGQEARLRCSPMKGHSHVYWYRQLPEEGLKFMVYLQKENIIDESGMPKERFSAEFPKEGPSILRIQQVVRGDSAAYFCASSPLTVANTGELFFGEGSRLTVL.

In DNA form, the CDR3 reads TGCAGTGCTAGTCGGGGATTGAGCACCGGGGAGCTGTTTTTT. Protein sequence: CSASRGLSTGELFF. V and J are TRBV20-1 and TRBJ2-2; perhaps TRBD2 as D (5 bases). Germline V lookup: CDR1 DFQATT, CDR2 SNEGSKA (reference sequence). There are 14 residues in the CDR3. V lost 3 bases and J lost 4, with 12 bases in between.

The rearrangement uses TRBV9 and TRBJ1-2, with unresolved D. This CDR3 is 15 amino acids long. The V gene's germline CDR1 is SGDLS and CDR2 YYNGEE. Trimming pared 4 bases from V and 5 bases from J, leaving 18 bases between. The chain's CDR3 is CASSPDGRGEYGYTF. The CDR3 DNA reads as TGTGCCAGCAGCCCGGACGGACGGGGAGAGTATGGCTACACCTTC.

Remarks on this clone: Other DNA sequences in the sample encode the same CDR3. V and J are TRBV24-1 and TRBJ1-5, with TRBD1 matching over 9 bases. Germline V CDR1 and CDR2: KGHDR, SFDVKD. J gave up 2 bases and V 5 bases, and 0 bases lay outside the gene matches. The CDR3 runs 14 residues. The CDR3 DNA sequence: TGTGCCACCAGTGGACAGGGGGGCAATCAGCCCCAGCATTTT. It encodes CATSGQGGNQPQHF.

The CDR3 loop reads CASSPPSGRVELNTEAFF. The CDR3 DNA reads as TGTGCCAGCTCACCACCTTCAGGCAGGGTCGAGCTGAACACTGAAGCTTTCTTT. The rearrangement links TRBV18 to TRBJ1-1, with D possibly matching TRBD1 (5 bases). This CDR3 has 18 amino acids. From germline, CDR1 is KGHSH and CDR2 LQKENI. Trimming removed 0 bases from V and 0 bases from J, with 17 bases in between.

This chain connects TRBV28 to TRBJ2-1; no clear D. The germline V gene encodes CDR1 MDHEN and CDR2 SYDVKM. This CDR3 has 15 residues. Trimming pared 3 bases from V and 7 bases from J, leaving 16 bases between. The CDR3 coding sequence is TGTGCCAGCAGTTTCGCCCAGACTCGCTTTAATGAGCAGTTCTTC. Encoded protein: CASSFAQTRFNEQFF.

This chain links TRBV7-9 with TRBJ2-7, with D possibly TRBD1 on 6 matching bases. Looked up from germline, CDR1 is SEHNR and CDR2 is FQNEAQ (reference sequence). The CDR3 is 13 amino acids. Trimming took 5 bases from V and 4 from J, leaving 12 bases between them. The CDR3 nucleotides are TGTGCCAGCAGCCGGGCAACAGGGTACGAGCAGTACTTC. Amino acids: CASSRATGYEQYF.

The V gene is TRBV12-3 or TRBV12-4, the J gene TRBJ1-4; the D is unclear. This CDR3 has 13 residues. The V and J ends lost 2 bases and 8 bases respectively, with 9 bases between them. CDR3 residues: CASSLRLSEKLFF. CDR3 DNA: TGTGCCAGCAGTTTAAGACTGTCAGAAAAACTGTTTTTT.

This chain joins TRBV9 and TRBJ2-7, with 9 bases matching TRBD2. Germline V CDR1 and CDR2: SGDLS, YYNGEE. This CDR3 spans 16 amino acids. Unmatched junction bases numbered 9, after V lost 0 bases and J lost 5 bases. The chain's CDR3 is CASSVGSSGSSNEQYF. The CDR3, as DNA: TGTGCCAGCAGCGTAGGGAGTAGCGGGAGCTCGAACGAGCAGTACTTC. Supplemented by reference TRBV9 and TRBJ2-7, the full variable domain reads DSGVTQTPKHLITATGQRVTLRCSPRSGDLSVYWYQQSLDQGLQFLIQYYNGEERAKGNILERFSAQQFPDLHSELNLSSLELGDSALYFCASSVGSSGSSNEQYFGPGTRLTVT.

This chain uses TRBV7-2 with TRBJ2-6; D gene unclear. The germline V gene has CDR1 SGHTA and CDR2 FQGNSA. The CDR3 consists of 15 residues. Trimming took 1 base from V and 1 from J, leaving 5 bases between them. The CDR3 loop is CASSLVQSGANVLTF. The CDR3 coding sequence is TGTGCCAGCAGCTTAGTACAGTCTGGGGCCAACGTCCTGACTTTC.

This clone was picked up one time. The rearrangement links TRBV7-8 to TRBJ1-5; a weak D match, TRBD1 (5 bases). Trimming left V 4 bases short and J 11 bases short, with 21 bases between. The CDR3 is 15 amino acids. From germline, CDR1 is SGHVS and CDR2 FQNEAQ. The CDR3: CASSSDGPSRVSQHF. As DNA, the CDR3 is TGTGCCAGCAGCTCGGACGGCCCCTCCAGGGTCTCCCAGCATTTT.

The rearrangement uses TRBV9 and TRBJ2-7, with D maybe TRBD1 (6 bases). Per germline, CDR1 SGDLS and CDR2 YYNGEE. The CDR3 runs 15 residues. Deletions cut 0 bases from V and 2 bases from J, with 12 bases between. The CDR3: CASSVGQGSPYEQYF. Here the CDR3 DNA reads TGTGCCAGCAGCGTAGGTCAGGGGAGCCCCTACGAGCAGTACTTC. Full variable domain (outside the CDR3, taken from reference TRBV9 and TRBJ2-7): DSGVTQTPKHLITATGQRVTLRCSPRSGDLSVYWYQQSLDQGLQFLIQYYNGEERAKGNILERFSAQQFPDLHSELNLSSLELGDSALYFCASSVGQGSPYEQYFGPGTRLTVT.

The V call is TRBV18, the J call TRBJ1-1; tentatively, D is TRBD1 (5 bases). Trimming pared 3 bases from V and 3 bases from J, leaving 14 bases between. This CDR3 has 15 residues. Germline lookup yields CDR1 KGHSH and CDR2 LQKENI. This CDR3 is CASSPTQGSDTEAFF. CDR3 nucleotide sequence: TGTGCCAGCTCACCCACTCAGGGATCGGACACTGAAGCTTTCTTT.

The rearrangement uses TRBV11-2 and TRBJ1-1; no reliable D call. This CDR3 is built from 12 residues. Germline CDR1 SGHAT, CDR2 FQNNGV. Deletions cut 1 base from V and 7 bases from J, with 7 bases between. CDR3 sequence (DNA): TGTGCCAGCAGCTTAGTGCAGGTTGAAGCTTTCTTT. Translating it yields CASSLVQVEAFF.

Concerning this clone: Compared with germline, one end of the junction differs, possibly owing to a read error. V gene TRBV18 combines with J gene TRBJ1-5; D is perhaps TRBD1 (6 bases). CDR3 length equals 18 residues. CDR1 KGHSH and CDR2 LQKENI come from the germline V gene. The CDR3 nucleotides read TGTGCCAGCTCACCAGCAGGGGCCGAAAGTCCATTAAGACTGACCCAACATTTT. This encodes CASSPAGAESPLRLTQHF.

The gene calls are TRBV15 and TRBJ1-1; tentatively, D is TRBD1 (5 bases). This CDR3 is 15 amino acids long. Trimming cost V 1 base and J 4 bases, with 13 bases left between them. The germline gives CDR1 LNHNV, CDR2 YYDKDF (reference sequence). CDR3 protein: CATSRVVGGGTEAFF. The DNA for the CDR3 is TGTGCCACCAGCAGAGTGGTTGGGGGAGGCACTGAAGCTTTCTTT.

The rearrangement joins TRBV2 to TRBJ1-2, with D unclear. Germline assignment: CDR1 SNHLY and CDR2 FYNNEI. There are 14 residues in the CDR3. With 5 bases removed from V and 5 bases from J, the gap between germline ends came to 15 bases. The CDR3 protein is CASSSPGIGYGYTF. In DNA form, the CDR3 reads TGTGCCAGCAGTTCCCCCGGGATTGGGTATGGCTACACCTTC.

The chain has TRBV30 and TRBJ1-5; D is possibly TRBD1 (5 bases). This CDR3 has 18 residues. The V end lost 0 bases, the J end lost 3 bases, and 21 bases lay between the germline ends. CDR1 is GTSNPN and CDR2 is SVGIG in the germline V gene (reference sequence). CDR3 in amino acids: CAWSVLRGTGGNNQPQHF. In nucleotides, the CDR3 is TGTGCCTGGAGTGTACTTCGGGGGACGGGGGGTAACAATCAGCCCCAGCATTTT.

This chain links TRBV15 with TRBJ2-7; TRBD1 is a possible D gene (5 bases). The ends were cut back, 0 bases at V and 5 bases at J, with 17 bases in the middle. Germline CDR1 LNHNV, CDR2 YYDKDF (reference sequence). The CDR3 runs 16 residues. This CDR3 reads CATSRDQGASSDEQYF. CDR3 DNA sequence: TGTGCCACCAGCAGAGATCAGGGTGCTTCGAGTGACGAGCAGTACTTC.

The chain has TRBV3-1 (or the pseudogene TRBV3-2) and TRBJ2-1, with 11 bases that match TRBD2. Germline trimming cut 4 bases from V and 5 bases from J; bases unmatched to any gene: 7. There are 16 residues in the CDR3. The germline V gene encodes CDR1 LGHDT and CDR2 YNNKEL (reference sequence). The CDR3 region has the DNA TGTGCCAGCAGCCCCCTAGCGGGGGGATACCACAATGAGCAGTTCTTC. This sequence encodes CASSPLAGGYHNEQFF.

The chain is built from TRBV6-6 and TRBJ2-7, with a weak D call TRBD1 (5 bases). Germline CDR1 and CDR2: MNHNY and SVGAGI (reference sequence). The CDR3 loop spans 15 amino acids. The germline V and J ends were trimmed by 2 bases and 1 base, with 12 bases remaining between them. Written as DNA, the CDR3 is TGTGCCAGCAGTTACCCAGGGCGCCTATCCTACGAGCAGTACTTC. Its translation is CASSYPGRLSYEQYF.

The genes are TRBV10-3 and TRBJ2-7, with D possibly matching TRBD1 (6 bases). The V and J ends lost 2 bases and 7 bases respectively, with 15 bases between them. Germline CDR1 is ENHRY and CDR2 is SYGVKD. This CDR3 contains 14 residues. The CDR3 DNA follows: TGTGCCATCAGTGAGATCGGACAGTCTGAGGAGCAGTACTTC. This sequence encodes CAISEIGQSEEQYF.